This T cell receptor beta chain was retrieved from a study of shared clonotypes between healthy human individuals. About the research overall: With ages of 18 to 49, the donors were a couple of women and three men. Study-wide results and limits: Compared with memory subsets, naive subsets generally had larger estimated richness.

Regarding this clone: Its specificity is unknown.

As handled by the study authors: With immunoSEQ giving junction-only sequences and no quality scores, filtering differed. Profiled with immunoSEQ multiplex PCR; TCRdb holds only in-frame clones, not every one. V, J and clone size reflect that table, while D and trimming were determined from the DNA. The data contain under 850,000 clones, 55% to 75% of them seen just once; the ten biggest clones take up more than 1.5%. Trimming stripped 8 bases from V and 3 bases from J, with 16 bases between. The CDR3 consists of 15 residues. Germline V CDR1 and CDR2: SGHVT, SQSDAQ. Into CD45RA+ naive and CD45RA-negative memory subsets, the CD4+ cells were split.

V and J are TRBV7-4 and TRBJ1-4, with a possible D match to TRBD1 (6 bases). This TCR was recovered from a woman in her twenties or thirties in good health. Source material: memory CD4+ T cells sorted from blood. Subset here: CD45RA-negative fraction. CDR3 in DNA: TGTGCCAGCGTCGGGGGCCCTAAGGCTAATGAAAAACTGTTTTTT. Translating gives CASVGGPKANEKLFF.